A selection of T cell receptor beta chains follows, all from one sample in a study of blood T cell repertoires in COVID-19. This table comes from immunoSEQ multiplex PCR, and its TCRdb copy is limited to in-frame clones, with some not included. The sample yields about 100,000 clones, around nine tenths seen once. Source material: peripheral blood. The receptors here all came from a man aged 55 to 70 with acute or convalescent COVID-19. The CDR3 runs from the conserved cysteine through the conserved F or W. The order of the fields is clone size, J gene, V gene, D gene, CDR3 protein, CDR3 DNA. A D gene is named only where the DNA matches it firmly. Not all rows give a size; the values are once, few, many and, for expanded clones, a class.

abundance: once
j_gene: TRBJ1-3
v_gene: TRBV15
d_gene: .
CDR3aa: CATSSELGRGGNTIYF
CDR3nt: TGTGCCACCAGCAGCGAATTAGGGCGGGGGGGAAACACCATATATTTT

abundance: .
j_gene: TRBJ1-2
v_gene: TRBV30
d_gene: .
CDR3aa: CAWSLQYGYTF
CDR3nt: TGTGCCTGGAGTTTGCAGTATGGCTACACCTTC

abundance: .
j_gene: TRBJ1-1
v_gene: TRBV4-2
d_gene: TRBD1
CDR3aa: CASSQDIGTGGSEAFF
CDR3nt: TGTGCCAGCAGCCAAGATATTGGGACAGGGGGCAGTGAAGCTTTCTTT

abundance: .
j_gene: TRBJ2-7
v_gene: TRBV21-1
d_gene: .
CDR3aa: CASSKCARGPYEQYF
CDR3nt: TGTGCCAGCAGCAAATGTGCCAGGGGGCCCTACGAGCAGTACTTC

abundance: .
j_gene: TRBJ2-7
v_gene: TRBV11-3
d_gene: .
CDR3aa: CASSLIRSGEQYF
CDR3nt: TGTGCCAGCAGCCTAATACGAAGCGGCGAGCAGTACTTC

abundance: .
j_gene: TRBJ2-3
v_gene: TRBV28
d_gene: .
CDR3aa: CASSSAGDTQYF
CDR3nt: TGTGCCAGCAGTTCGGCGGGGGATACGCAGTATTTT

abundance: .
j_gene: TRBJ2-3
v_gene: TRBV4-1
d_gene: TRBD1
CDR3aa: CASSQRGTGALTDTQYF
CDR3nt: TGCGCCAGCAGCCAAAGAGGGACAGGGGCCCTGACAGATACGCAGTATTTT

abundance: .
j_gene: TRBJ1-4
v_gene: TRBV11-2
d_gene: TRBD1
CDR3aa: CASTQTGREKLFF
CDR3nt: TGTGCCAGCACCCAGACAGGGCGTGAAAAACTGTTTTTT

abundance: .
j_gene: TRBJ1-1
v_gene: TRBV12-1
d_gene: .
CDR3aa: CASKRERTEAFF
CDR3nt: TGTGCCAGCAAGAGGGAGCGCACTGAAGCTTTCTTT

abundance: .
j_gene: TRBJ1-2
v_gene: TRBV11-3
d_gene: .
CDR3aa: CASSLNSLLYGYTF
CDR3nt: TGTGCCAGCAGCCTGAATTCACTTCTCTATGGCTACACCTTC

abundance: once
j_gene: TRBJ1-1
v_gene: TRBV5-1
d_gene: .
CDR3aa: CASSLSGTEAFF
CDR3nt: TGCGCCAGCAGCTTGTCAGGCACTGAAGCTTTCTTT

abundance: once
j_gene: TRBJ1-5
v_gene: TRBV7-6
d_gene: .
CDR3aa: CASSSSTGSGQPQHF
CDR3nt: TGTGCCAGCAGCTCTTCCACAGGGTCCGGGCAGCCCCAGCATTTT

abundance: .
j_gene: TRBJ2-7
v_gene: TRBV5-1
d_gene: .
CDR3aa: CASSLDINIGGAREQYF
CDR3nt: TGCGCCAGCAGCTTGGATATTAACATTGGGGGGGCGAGGGAGCAGTACTTC

abundance: .
j_gene: TRBJ1-2
v_gene: TRBV29-1
d_gene: .
CDR3aa: CSVEDSNYGYTF
CDR3nt: TGCAGCGTTGAGGACAGTAACTATGGCTACACCTTC

abundance: .
j_gene: TRBJ2-2
v_gene: TRBV5-4
d_gene: .
CDR3aa: CASSLIVTGELFF
CDR3nt: TGTGCCAGCAGCCTAATTGTTACCGGGGAGCTGTTTTTT

abundance: .
j_gene: TRBJ2-7
v_gene: TRBV5-1
d_gene: .
CDR3aa: CASSTGGPYEQYF
CDR3nt: TGCGCCAGCAGCACAGGCGGACCCTACGAGCAGTACTTC

abundance: .
j_gene: TRBJ2-6
v_gene: TRBV18
d_gene: .
CDR3aa: CASSTITSGANVLTF
CDR3nt: TGTGCCAGCTCGACAATCACTTCTGGGGCCAACGTCCTGACTTTC

abundance: .
j_gene: TRBJ2-5
v_gene: TRBV24-1
d_gene: .
CDR3aa: CATSERHTGQETQYF
CDR3nt: TGTGCCACCAGTGAACGTCATACAGGGCAAGAGACCCAGTACTTC